These T cell receptor beta chains were read from a single sample in a study of CD8 T cells in Susac syndrome. TCRdb used MiXCR to reprocess the immunoSEQ multiplex PCR reads, holding one entry per CDR3 protein. Of around 170,000 distinct CDR3 sequences listed, about 91% are singletons. The sample was CD4+ T cells from PBMCs. The origin of the receptors is a human donor in good health. Both conserved end residues are part of each CDR3. A D gene is named only where the DNA matches it firmly. Clone size is not always given. Where it is, it says once, few, many or a class for expanded clones.

cdr3_nt cdr3_aa clone_size j_call v_call d_call
TGTGCCAGCACGGCGAGTTTTCTGGAAGGCTACACCTTC CASTASFLEGYTF . TRBJ1-2 TRBV25-1 .
TGTGCCAGCAGCCCTGGCGGGAGATCGACCTACGAGCAGTACTTC CASSPGGRSTYEQYF . TRBJ2-7 TRBV6-2/TRBV6-3 TRBD2
TGTGCCAGCAGCACCGGGACGGTTGATAGCGGGAGAAGGGCCGGGGAGCTGTTTTTT CASSTGTVDSGRRAGELFF . TRBJ2-2 TRBV5-6 TRBD2
TGTGCCAGTAGTATAGAAGGAGCAGGGGTCGGATACGAGCAGTACTTC CASSIEGAGVGYEQYF . TRBJ2-7 TRBV19 .
TGTGCCAGCAGCCAAGATACGGTGGCAGGTGAGCAGTTCTTC CASSQDTVAGEQFF . TRBJ2-1 TRBV3-1 .
TGTGCCATCAGCGCTCAGGGGGGGGGTTCACCCCTCCACTTT CAISAQGGGSPLHF . TRBJ1-6 TRBV10-3 TRBD1
TGTGCCATCAGTGAGTCGAGTAGGGGCTTGCCCCAGCATTTT CAISESSRGLPQHF . TRBJ1-5 TRBV10-3 .
TGCGCCAGCAAAAGGCCGAACTCTGGAAACACCATATATTTT CASKRPNSGNTIYF once TRBJ1-3 TRBV10-2 .
TGTGCCAGCAGCCCCAACAAGGGAGCAATTGCAACTAATGAAAAACTGTTTTTT CASSPNKGAIATNEKLFF . TRBJ1-4 TRBV5-6 .
TGTGCCTGGAGTGTACAATTTAACTATGGCTACACCTTC CAWSVQFNYGYTF . TRBJ1-2 TRBV30 .
TGTGCCACCAAACCGTCGGGACTAGCGGGGGGGAGACCATCCTCTGGGGAGCAGTTCTTC CATKPSGLAGGRPSSGEQFF . TRBJ2-1 TRBV19 TRBD2
TGTGCCAGCGGGAGACAGGGGAACAATGAGCAGTTCTTC CASGRQGNNEQFF . TRBJ2-1 TRBV7-2 TRBD1
TGTGCCAGCAGTTTAACGACAGCCATCTATAATTCACCCCTCCACTTT CASSLTTAIYNSPLHF . TRBJ1-6 TRBV12-3/TRBV12-4 .
TGTGCCAGCAGCTTGGCCGTAGGACAGGGGGCTGGCGCTGAAGCTTTCTTT CASSLAVGQGAGAEAFF . TRBJ1-1 TRBV5-6 TRBD1
TGTGCCAGCTCACCAGCGGGTCTCAATCAGCCCCAGCATTTT CASSPAGLNQPQHF . TRBJ1-5 TRBV18 .
TGCGCCAGCAGCCCCCAGACGGACGCCTCCAGTGAGCAGTTCTTC CASSPQTDASSEQFF once TRBJ2-1 TRBV4-1 .
TGTGCCAGCAGTTTATCTCGCTCTGGGGCCAACGTCCTGACTTTC CASSLSRSGANVLTF . TRBJ2-6 TRBV27 .
TGTGCCAGCAGTTACACGGGACAGTATAGCAATCAGCCCCAGCATTTT CASSYTGQYSNQPQHF once TRBJ1-5 TRBV6-6 TRBD1
TGTGCCAGCAGCCCCCGACCCGTTAGTCTGGGAGATACGCAGTATTTT CASSPRPVSLGDTQYF . TRBJ2-3 TRBV7-2 .
TGTGCCAGCGGATGGGGTTCGACTGAGCAGTTCTTC CASGWGSTEQFF once TRBJ2-1 TRBV3-1 .
TGTGCCAGCAGCTTAAGCGACCTCAACACCGGGGAGCTGTTTTTT CASSLSDLNTGELFF . TRBJ2-2 TRBV7-9 .
TGCAGCGTTGATTTGGGGCTTGGGTACACTGAAGCTTTCTTT CSVDLGLGYTEAFF . TRBJ1-1 TRBV29-1 .
TGTGCCAGCTCACCATTTGACAGGGAGCCATATAGCAATCAGCCCCAGCATTTT CASSPFDREPYSNQPQHF . TRBJ1-5 TRBV18 TRBD1
TGCGCCAGCAGCTTACAGGGGGCCACTGAAGCTTTCTTT CASSLQGATEAFF few TRBJ1-1 TRBV5-1 TRBD1
TGTGCCAGCAGCTTAGTCCCTGGTAGCGGGAGCGGGGAGCAGTACTTC CASSLVPGSGSGEQYF once TRBJ2-7 TRBV7-3 TRBD2
TGTGCCAGCAGGGCGGGACTAGTTGGCAATGAGCAGTTCTTC CASRAGLVGNEQFF . TRBJ2-1 TRBV28 TRBD2
TGCAGCGTTGCGTTTGAAGACACAGATACGCAGTATTTT CSVAFEDTDTQYF . TRBJ2-3 TRBV29-1 .
TGCGCCAGCAGCCAAGGTTTGGGGGGAAGCTACGAGCAGTACTTC CASSQGLGGSYEQYF few TRBJ2-7 TRBV4-3 .
TGTGCCAGCAGTTTCGGGGCGGCGGAGACCCAGTACTTC CASSFGAAETQYF once TRBJ2-5 TRBV12-3/TRBV12-4 .
TGTGCCAGCAGCCCGTCGCACAGGGGACAAGAGACCCAGTACTTC CASSPSHRGQETQYF . TRBJ2-5 TRBV11-2 TRBD1
TGTGCCAGCAGATGGGACAGGCAATCACCCCTCCACTTT CASRWDRQSPLHF . TRBJ1-6 TRBV6-4 TRBD1
TGTGCCAGCAGCGTAGGTCCGGGGACCGGGGAGCTGTTTTTT CASSVGPGTGELFF . TRBJ2-2 TRBV9 .
TGCAGCGTCGCTGGTCCCGGCAAAGGGGAGCTGTTTTTT CSVAGPGKGELFF . TRBJ2-2 TRBV29-1 .
TGCGCCAGCAGCCGCGTAGGGGGAGCGGGAGACGCCTACAATGAGCAGTTCTTC CASSRVGGAGDAYNEQFF . TRBJ2-1 TRBV5-1 TRBD2
TGCAGTGCCTTAAATGGGAGGTCTGGGGCCAGCGTCCTGACTTTC CSALNGRSGASVLTF . TRBJ2-6 TRBV20-1 .
TGCAGTGCTCAAGGGTGGACTAGCCCCTACGAGCAGTACTTC CSAQGWTSPYEQYF . TRBJ2-7 TRBV20-1 TRBD2
TGTGCCAGCAGCCCCCGGACAGGGGGCACCGGGGAGCTGTTTTTT CASSPRTGGTGELFF . TRBJ2-2 TRBV11-2 TRBD1
TGTGCCAGCAGTGATAATGAAGCTGGAAACACCATATATTTT CASSDNEAGNTIYF . TRBJ1-3 TRBV27 .
TGTGCCACCAGTGATCCCCCGGAGAACTATGGCTACACCTTC CATSDPPENYGYTF . TRBJ1-2 TRBV24-1 .
TGTGCCAGCAGCTCACGGACAGGGGGCAACTACGAGCAGTACTTC CASSSRTGGNYEQYF once TRBJ2-7 TRBV12-3/TRBV12-4 TRBD1
TGTGCCAGCAGCAGCCGGCGCGACCCTAGCACAGATACGCAGTATTTT CASSSRRDPSTDTQYF . TRBJ2-3 TRBV7-8 .
TGTGCCAGCAGCGCCCTGGGGATCGATGAGCAGTTCTTC CASSALGIDEQFF . TRBJ2-1 TRBV5-4 .
TGTGCCAGCAGCTTTCAACAGGGGGCCAGAGAAAAACTGTTTTTT CASSFQQGAREKLFF . TRBJ1-4 TRBV7-2 TRBD1
TGCGCCAGCAGCTGGGGACAGGGTGACGATACGCAGTATTTT CASSWGQGDDTQYF . TRBJ2-3 TRBV5-1 TRBD1
TGCGCCAGCAGCCCGGACCCCGGGACAGAATACGAGCAGTACTTC CASSPDPGTEYEQYF . TRBJ2-7 TRBV5-1 TRBD1
TGTGCCAGCAGTGTTCTAACCGAGCAGTTCTTC CASSVLTEQFF . TRBJ2-1 TRBV12-3/TRBV12-4 .
TGCGCCAGCAGCAGTCAGTTCACCGGGGAGCTGTTTTTT CASSSQFTGELFF . TRBJ2-2 TRBV5-1 .
TGTGCCAGCAGCCAAGGGTATATGGCCTACGAGCAGTACTTC CASSQGYMAYEQYF . TRBJ2-7 TRBV3-1 .
TGTGCCAGCAGCGTGACTAGCGGGAGGGTATACGAGCAGTACTTC CASSVTSGRVYEQYF . TRBJ2-7 TRBV2 TRBD2